Shown below are 26 T cell receptor beta chains from a single sample sequenced in a study of blood T cell repertoires in COVID-19. Assay used: immunoSEQ multiplex PCR; TCRdb lists only in-frame clones, some missing. The sample contains some 220,000 clones, about 80% of which appear only once. Sequenced: peripheral blood. These receptors were obtained from a woman aged 55-75 years with acute or convalescent COVID-19.

The chain links TRBV12-1 to TRBJ1-5; TRBD1 is the table's D call and was not checked against the DNA. TRBV12-1 is annotated as a pseudogene. The CDR3 runs 16 residues. The CDR3 spells CASRVRQGEREQPQHF. CDR3 DNA sequence: TGTGCCAGCAGGGTAAGACAGGGAGAACGAGAACAGCCCCAGCATTTT.

The rearrangement uses TRBV19 and TRBJ1-6; D remains ambiguous. V lost 2 bases and J 7 bases, leaving 6 bases between the germline ends. Germline assignment: CDR1 LNHDA and CDR2 SQIVND (reference sequence). The CDR3 consists of 13 residues. The CDR3 coding sequence is TGTGCCAGTAGTATAACCCGGAATTCACCCCTCCACTTT. Translation gives CASSITRNSPLHF.

This clone showed up just once. The genes are TRBV5-4 and TRBJ2-2, with a tentative D call TRBD2 (5 bases). Per germline, CDR1 SGHNT and CDR2 YYREEE (reference sequence). Trimming took off 2 bases at V and 5 bases at J, with 13 bases between the two ends. The CDR3 loop spans 15 amino acids. The CDR3 sequence is CASSLPGRSTGELFF. CDR3 DNA sequence: TGTGCCAGCAGCTTACCGGGAAGGAGTACCGGGGAGCTGTTTTTT.

The table lists this clone with a count of one. The V and J genes are TRBV6-5 and TRBJ2-2; TRBD1 matches at 7 bases. CDR3 length: 14 residues. Per germline, CDR1 MNHEY and CDR2 SVGAGI. V shed 7 bases, J shed 1 base, and the junction held 3 bases outside the gene matches. The CDR3 nucleotides read TGTGCCAGCAAGGACAGGTTGAACACCGGGGAGCTGTTTTTT. Translation: CASKDRLNTGELFF.

The gene calls are TRBV5-4 and TRBJ2-3, with TRBD2 identical over 8 bases. V shed 2 bases and J 2 bases; nucleotides not matched to a gene: 7. The CDR3 loop spans 16 amino acids. Germline CDR1 SGHNT, CDR2 YYREEE (reference sequence). CDR3 region: CASSFGGGGYTDTQYF. Here the CDR3 DNA reads TGTGCCAGCAGCTTTGGTGGCGGGGGGTACACAGATACGCAGTATTTT.

This clone was counted only a few times. The chain employs TRBV29-1 and TRBJ1-1, with 8 bases matching TRBD1. The CDR3 sequence is 14 residues long. Trimming at V came to 5 bases and at J to 3 bases, leaving 8 bases not matched to a gene. Germline V gene lookup returns CDR1 SQVTM and CDR2 ANQGSEA. CDR3 DNA sequence: TGCAGCGTTCGACAGGGGAGGACGGACACTGAAGCTTTCTTT. This translates into CSVRQGRTDTEAFF.

This chain joins TRBV30 and TRBJ1-6; D is ambiguous. The V end was cut by 0 bases, the J end by 0 bases, with 15 bases between. The CDR3 is made up of 18 amino acids. Germline V gene lookup returns CDR1 GTSNPN and CDR2 SVGIG (reference sequence). The CDR3 coding sequence is TGTGCCTGGAGTGTAGGCGGACTGTCGAGCTCCTATAATTCACCCCTCCACTTT. Encoded protein: CAWSVGGLSSSYNSPLHF.

The chain couples TRBV15 to TRBJ1-1; TRBD1 is a possible D gene (6 bases). Trimming removed 3 bases at V and 9 bases at J, with 11 bases between. The CDR3 spans 12 residues. Germline CDR1 LNHNV, CDR2 YYDKDF (reference sequence). The CDR3 sequence: CATSSTGPQAFF. The CDR3 bases are TGTGCCACCAGCAGTACAGGGCCTCAAGCTTTCTTT.

This chain uses TRBV4-1 with TRBJ2-3, with 7 positions matching TRBD1. CDR1 is MGHRA and CDR2 is YSYEKL in the germline V gene. This CDR3 has 16 residues. J lost 0 bases, V lost 3 bases, and 6 bases had no gene match. CDR3 bases: TGCGCCAGCAGCCACTCCGGGACAGCAAGCACAGATACGCAGTATTTT. Translation: CASSHSGTASTDTQYF.

The chain links TRBV27 to TRBJ1-2; TRBD1 matches 7 bases. Germline V gene data show CDR1 as MNHEY and CDR2 as SMNVEV (reference sequence). The length of the CDR3 is 13 residues. J was trimmed by 5 bases and V by 6 bases; bases with no gene match: 6. The CDR3 DNA is TGTGCCAGCAGAATGACAGGGTATTATGGCTACACCTTC. It yields the protein CASRMTGYYGYTF.

V is TRBV30 and J is TRBJ1-2; a weak D match, TRBD1 (5 bases). The CDR3 has 14 amino acids. Trimming stripped 2 bases from V and 2 bases from J, with 12 bases between. Germline CDR1 and CDR2: GTSNPN and SVGIG (reference sequence). CDR3 loop: CAWSLGEKNYGYTF. CDR3 nucleotide sequence: TGTGCCTGGAGTTTAGGGGAAAAAAACTATGGCTACACCTTC.

DNA for the CDR3: TGTGCCAGCAGGGGACTACTCTACGAGCAGTACTTC. Protein: CASRGLLYEQYF. J is TRBJ2-7 and V is TRBV28; 7 positions agree with TRBD2. The junction had 2 bases not matched to a gene; V was cut back by 6 bases and J by 3 bases. Per germline, CDR1 MDHEN and CDR2 SYDVKM. The CDR3 is made up of 12 amino acids. Variable domain in full (rest from reference TRBV28 and TRBJ2-7): DVKVTQSSRYLVKRTGEKVFLECVQDMDHENMFWYRQDPGLGLRLIYFSYDVKMKEKGDIPEGYSVSREKKERFSLILESASTNQTSMYLCASRGLLYEQYFGPGTRLTVT.

Comments on this clone: Other nucleotide sequences from this sample produce the same CDR3. DNA for the CDR3: TGTGCCAGCAGCCGGGGAACTACCTACGAGCAGTACTTC. It specifies CASSRGTTYEQYF. The V call is TRBV5-6, the J call TRBJ2-7, with D perhaps matching TRBD2 (5 bases). The CDR3 has 13 residues. Trimming pared 4 bases from V and 2 bases from J, leaving 10 bases between. Germline V gene data show CDR1 as SGHDT and CDR2 as YYEEEE.

This chain uses TRBV4-2 with TRBJ2-7, with 9 bases identical to TRBD1. With 3 bases clipped from V and 4 bases from J, the junction kept 7 bases outside the gene matches. CDR1 and CDR2 (germline): LGHNA, YNFKEQ. The CDR3 length is 15 residues. For the CDR3, the DNA is TGTGCCAGCAGCCAGCCGGGACAGGGTGCATACGAGCAGTACTTC. It yields the protein CASSQPGQGAYEQYF.

The V and J genes are TRBV28 and TRBJ1-1; TRBD1 aligns across 10 bases. The CDR3 sequence is 13 residues long. Germline V gives CDR1 MDHEN, CDR2 SYDVKM. The junction had 2 bases not matched to a gene; V was cut back by 7 bases and J by 3 bases. The CDR3 protein is CASKGTGDTEAFF. The CDR3 nucleotides read TGTGCCAGCAAGGGGACAGGGGACACTGAAGCTTTCTTT.

The chain uses TRBV5-1 and TRBJ1-1; 7 positions match TRBD1. The V and J ends lost 1 base and 6 bases, in that order; junction bases with no gene match: 9. Germline lookup yields CDR1 SGHRS and CDR2 YFSETQ. The CDR3 runs 15 residues. The DNA of the CDR3 is TGCGCCAGCAGCTTGCTTGCAGGGGGGTTTGCTGAAGCTTTCTTT. Its protein is CASSLLAGGFAEAFF.

This rearrangement joins TRBV27 to TRBJ2-1, with 9 bases fitting TRBD2. After removal of 2 bases from V and 9 bases from J, the junction contained 5 bases not matched to a gene. The CDR3 length is 14 residues. Germline V gives CDR1 MNHEY, CDR2 SMNVEV (reference sequence). The CDR3 is CASSLAGGLSEQFF. The CDR3 DNA is TGTGCCAGCAGTTTAGCGGGGGGGCTCAGTGAGCAGTTCTTC.

V and J are TRBV29-1 and TRBJ1-2; no reliable D call. CDR3 size: 12 residues. The V and J ends lost 7 bases and 4 bases respectively, with 13 bases between them. CDR1 is SQVTM and CDR2 is ANQGSEA in the germline V gene. The CDR3 protein is CSDREGSYGYTF. CDR3 bases: TGCAGCGACCGTGAAGGGAGCTATGGCTACACCTTC.

This chain joins TRBV6-5 and TRBJ1-2, with 8 bases aligning to TRBD1. The CDR3 loop spans 15 amino acids. Germline V gives CDR1 MNHEY, CDR2 SVGAGI. V shed 5 bases, J shed 2 bases, and the junction held 7 bases outside the gene matches. CDR3 DNA: TGTGCCAGCAGTCGCCGGACAGGGAGCAACTATGGCTACACCTTC. As protein: CASSRRTGSNYGYTF.

The table lists this clone with a count of one. V is TRBV5-4 and J is TRBJ1-1; D is unresolved. V was cut by 0 bases and J by 3 bases, with 9 bases left in between. The CDR3 sequence is 14 residues long. Germline V gene lookup returns CDR1 SGHNT and CDR2 YYREEE (reference sequence). The CDR3 region has the DNA TGTGCCAGCAGCTTGGGCCAGGTCCACACTGAAGCTTTCTTT. It translates to CASSLGQVHTEAFF.

This clone is a singleton in its sample. The chain is built from TRBV13 and TRBJ2-2, with 13 bases that match TRBD2. CDR1 is PRHDT, CDR2 FYEKMQ, per germline (reference sequence). Unmatched junction bases numbered 3, after V lost 3 bases and J lost 5 bases. The CDR3 has 16 amino acids. In nucleotides, the CDR3 is TGTGCCAGCAGCTTCGGACTAGCGGGGGCTACCGGGGAGCTGTTTTTT. It specifies CASSFGLAGATGELFF.

J is TRBJ2-2 and V is TRBV7-8; 9 bases agree with TRBD2. This CDR3 has 17 residues. V shed 1 base, J shed 3 bases, and the junction held 6 bases outside the gene matches. Per the germline V gene, CDR1 is SGHVS and CDR2 is FQNEAQ. Written as DNA, the CDR3 is TGTGCCAGCAGCTTAGACGGCGGGGGGGCCCACACCGGGGAGCTGTTTTTT. This codes for CASSLDGGGAHTGELFF.

V and J are TRBV5-5 and TRBJ2-1, with 7 bases identical to TRBD2. J gave up 5 bases and V 4 bases, and 15 bases lay outside the gene matches. The CDR3 extends over 17 amino acids. Germline loops: CDR1 SGHKS, CDR2 YYEKEE (reference sequence). The DNA for the CDR3 is TGTGCCAGCAGCACAATCCTGGGACTACCGAGCCACAATGAGCAGTTCTTC. It is translated as CASSTILGLPSHNEQFF.

CDR3 loop: CATAETGQPNQPQHF. In DNA, the CDR3 is TGTGCCACCGCAGAAACGGGACAACCCAATCAGCCCCAGCATTTT. The chain carries TRBV24-1 and TRBJ1-5, with D possibly TRBD1 on 6 matching bases. V lost 9 bases to trimming and J lost 3 bases, with 17 bases between them. The germline V gene has CDR1 KGHDR and CDR2 SFDVKD. This CDR3 has 15 amino acids.

The chain couples TRBV6-2 or TRBV6-3 to TRBJ2-7; possibly TRBD2 for D (5 bases). The CDR3 length is 14 residues. V was shortened by 2 bases and J by 4 bases, with 12 bases between the two germline ends. Germline-derived CDR1 and CDR2 are MNHEY and SVGEGT. The CDR3 DNA is TGTGCCAGCAGTTACCGGTCTTCGGGATACGAGCAGTACTTC. Its protein is CASSYRSSGYEQYF.

This chain joins TRBV6-1 and TRBJ1-5; possible D gene TRBD1, 5 bases. The CDR3 runs 14 residues. The germline gives CDR1 MNHNS, CDR2 SASEGT. V was clipped by 3 bases and J by 6 bases, with 12 bases between them. CDR3 coding DNA: TGTGCCAGCAGTGAGTTTCAGGGTATTCAGCCCCAGCATTTT. Translated: CASSEFQGIQPQHF.